These 19 T cell receptor beta chains came from one sample sequenced in a study of blood T cell repertoires in COVID-19. Profiling relied on immunoSEQ multiplex PCR, and the TCRdb table lists in-frame clones only, not all of them. Altogether 110,000 or so clones are present, about 76% being singletons, with the ten largest covering less than 45%. Material for sequencing was peripheral blood. Source of these receptors: a man older than 75 with acute or convalescent COVID-19.

This clone has just one count. This sequence joins TRBV7-9 and TRBJ1-1, with D tentatively TRBD1 (5 bases). CDR3 length: 13 amino acids. The ends were cut back, 6 bases at V and 4 bases at J, with 12 bases in the middle. CDR1 is SEHNR, CDR2 FQNEAQ, per germline (reference sequence). CDR3 nucleotides: TGTGCCAGCAGTGTAGTGGGGGGCACTGAAGCTTTCTTT. Translation gives CASSVVGGTEAFF.

The chain recombines TRBV5-1 with TRBJ2-2, with 12 bases matching TRBD2. This CDR3 contains 15 residues. Germline assignment: CDR1 SGHRS and CDR2 YFSETQ. Unmatched junction bases numbered 5, after V lost 5 bases and J lost 6 bases. The CDR3 region has the DNA TGCGCCAGCAGTCCACTAGCGGGAGGCGCCGGGGAGCTGTTTTTT. Residues: CASSPLAGGAGELFF.

Of note for this clone: This same CDR3 is encoded by further DNA sequences in the sample. The V and J genes are TRBV6-5 and TRBJ2-1, with a possible D match to TRBD2 (7 bases). Trimming removed 10 bases from V and 2 bases from J, with 9 bases in between. Germline V gene lookup returns CDR1 MNHEY and CDR2 SVGAGI. This CDR3 comprises 12 residues. The CDR3 region has the DNA TGTGCCACCGGGGGGCCCTACAATGAGCAGTTCTTC. The encoded protein is CATGGPYNEQFF.

This clone was detected only once. The chain is built from TRBV6-5 and TRBJ1-4; D unclear. Between the trimmed V and J ends, which lost 8 bases and 0 bases, there was a span of 7 bases. In germline, CDR1 is MNHEY, CDR2 SVGAGI. This CDR3 is built from 13 residues. This CDR3 is CASQFATNEKLFF. The CDR3 DNA sequence: TGTGCCAGCCAATTTGCAACTAATGAAAAACTGTTTTTT.

The chain couples TRBV28 to TRBJ2-5; perhaps TRBD1 as D (5 bases). This CDR3 is 13 amino acids long. Per germline, CDR1 MDHEN and CDR2 SYDVKM. Trimming removed 7 bases at V and 4 bases at J, with 13 bases between. Here the CDR3 DNA reads TGTGCCAGCAAGGGGCCAGGTGCAGAGACCCAGTACTTC. It specifies CASKGPGAETQYF. Complete variable domain (other parts from reference TRBV28 and TRBJ2-5): DVKVTQSSRYLVKRTGEKVFLECVQDMDHENMFWYRQDPGLGLRLIYFSYDVKMKEKGDIPEGYSVSREKKERFSLILESASTNQTSMYLCASKGPGAETQYFGPGTRLLVL.

This chain uses TRBV28 with TRBJ1-2; 9 nucleotides match TRBD1. CDR3 length: 13 amino acids. Germline lookup yields CDR1 MDHEN and CDR2 SYDVKM. V shed 6 bases, J shed 4 bases, and the junction held 3 bases outside the gene matches. This chain's CDR3 is CASRGDRVYGYTF. The CDR3 nucleotides read TGTGCCAGCAGAGGGGACAGGGTCTATGGCTACACCTTC.

The V gene is TRBV18, the J gene TRBJ2-3, with D possibly TRBD1 on 6 matching bases. Germline CDR1 KGHSH, CDR2 LQKENI. The CDR3 is 15 residues long. The germline V and J ends were trimmed by 3 bases and 0 bases, with 10 bases remaining between them. CDR3 DNA sequence: TGTGCCAGCTCACCCGCAGGGGCTAGCACAGATACGCAGTATTTT. Amino acids: CASSPAGASTDTQYF.

The V and J genes are TRBV19 and TRBJ2-3, with 11 bases lining up with TRBD2. The CDR3 contains 15 residues. The V gene end was trimmed by 5 bases and the J gene end by 4 bases; junction bases not matched to a gene: 5. The germline gives CDR1 LNHDA, CDR2 SQIVND (reference sequence). The CDR3 spells CASSPSGRSADTQYF. The CDR3 coding sequence is TGTGCCAGTAGTCCTAGCGGGAGGTCGGCAGATACGCAGTATTTT.

This clone showed up many times. The CDR3 DNA sequence: TGTGCCAGCAGGTGGAGGAGGGCCAGGAACACTGAAGCTTTCTTT. It is translated as CASRWRRARNTEAFF. This chain uses TRBV6-5 with TRBJ1-1; D is unresolved. The CDR3 extends over 15 amino acids. The V gene's germline CDR1 is MNHEY and CDR2 SVGAGI. V was trimmed by 6 bases and J by 1 base, leaving 15 bases between them.

This chain connects TRBV2 to TRBJ2-1, with TRBD2 identical over 10 bases. This CDR3 has 15 residues. V was clipped by 3 bases and J by 9 bases; unmatched bases: 8. The germline CDR1 and CDR2 sequences are SNHLY and FYNNEI. Written as DNA, the CDR3 is TGTGCCAGCAGTGATGGAGGTAGCGGGAGGAGTGAGCAGTTCTTC. Protein: CASSDGGSGRSEQFF.

The chain joins TRBV2 to TRBJ2-5; D gene unclear. Germline CDR1 reads SNHLY; CDR2 reads FYNNEI. V lost 5 bases and J lost 7, with 8 bases in between. This CDR3 spans 11 amino acids. CDR3 sequence: CASSRDMTQYF. DNA for the CDR3: TGTGCCAGCAGTCGCGACATGACCCAGTACTTC.

J is TRBJ1-1 and V is TRBV18; D call uncertain. Trimming shortened V by 1 base and J by 1 base, and 7 bases separated the two germline ends. The germline V gene has CDR1 KGHSH and CDR2 LQKENI. The CDR3 is 14 amino acids. CDR3 protein: CASSPLAENTEAFF. In nucleotides, the CDR3 is TGTGCCAGCTCACCACTGGCAGAGAACACTGAAGCTTTCTTT.

The CDR3 loop reads CSVEDWSRHEQYF. The CDR3 nucleotides read TGCAGCGTTGAAGATTGGAGCCGGCACGAGCAGTACTTC. This chain connects TRBV29-1 to TRBJ2-7; no definite D call. Trimming cost V 0 bases and J 5 bases, with 11 bases left between them. The CDR3 consists of 13 residues. Germline CDR1 reads SQVTM; CDR2 reads ANQGSEA.

This clone has only a few counts. The chain is built from TRBV28 and TRBJ1-1; no firm D call. CDR1 is MDHEN, CDR2 SYDVKM, per germline. Trimming cost V 1 base and J 4 bases, with 7 bases left between them. The CDR3 covers 13 residues. The chain's CDR3 is CASSLYSRTEAFF. CDR3 sequence (DNA): TGTGCCAGCAGTTTATACAGTCGCACTGAAGCTTTCTTT.

This clone was seen at least ten times. This chain uses TRBV7-6 with TRBJ1-6; unclear D gene. Germline loops: CDR1 SGHVS, CDR2 FNYEAQ. This CDR3 spans 16 amino acids. The germline V and J ends were trimmed by 5 bases and 7 bases, with 18 bases remaining between them. The CDR3 region has the DNA TGTGCCAGCAGCCCTAGATGGGGAGACCGGAATTCACCCCTCCACTTT. It translates to CASSPRWGDRNSPLHF.

Only one count was recorded for this clone. The genes are TRBV27 and TRBJ1-5; perhaps TRBD1 as D (6 bases). Germline values: CDR1 MNHEY, CDR2 SMNVEV (reference sequence). The CDR3 sequence is 18 residues long. The germline V and J ends were trimmed by 1 base and 3 bases, with 19 bases remaining between them. This CDR3 is CASSLWGSGGGSNQPQHF. As DNA, the CDR3 is TGTGCCAGCAGTTTATGGGGGTCAGGTGGGGGCTCCAATCAGCCCCAGCATTTT.

This rearrangement joins TRBV30 to TRBJ2-1, with TRBD2 matching over 12 bases. The germline gives CDR1 GTSNPN, CDR2 SVGIG (reference sequence). The CDR3 spans 17 residues. The trim removed 2 bases at V and 8 bases at J, leaving 13 bases unmatched. CDR3 DNA sequence: TGTGCCTGGAGTTCCTCGAACCTAGCGGGAGGGATCGATGAGCAGTTCTTC. As protein: CAWSSSNLAGGIDEQFF.

This chain connects TRBV5-1 to TRBJ2-7, with 9 bases matching TRBD1. The germline CDR1 and CDR2 sequences are SGHRS and YFSETQ. This CDR3 contains 15 residues. Trimming cost V 0 bases and J 2 bases; bases outside gene matches: 3. DNA of the CDR3: TGCGCCAGCAGCTTGGTGGGGACAGGGCCCTACGAGCAGTACTTC. It specifies CASSLVGTGPYEQYF.

The rearrangement links TRBV7-9 to TRBJ2-3, with TRBD2 identical over 10 bases. Per the germline V gene, CDR1 is SEHNR and CDR2 is FQNEAQ (reference sequence). This CDR3 contains 17 residues. V shed 1 base and J 6 bases; nucleotides not matched to a gene: 10. CDR3 protein: CASSLGPGLAFADTQYF. CDR3 DNA: TGTGCCAGCAGCTTAGGCCCGGGACTAGCGTTCGCGGATACGCAGTATTTT.